Detailed here is one T cell receptor beta chain. TCR beta CDR3 sequences were amplified from RNA transcripts. First-round RT-PCR with HTBI primers amplified the TCR CDR3 region. TCRdb reanalysed the multiplex PCR reads using MiXCR and keeps one entry per CDR3 protein. The sample carries a few hundred thousand distinct CDR3 sequences, more than 13% recorded once. The data belong to a study of T cells in Graves' hyperthyroidism and ophthalmopathy. The source of the PBMCs was about 10 ml of fresh peripheral blood. The CDR3 extends over 16 amino acids. CDR1 is SGHTS, CDR2 YDEGEE, per germline. Trimming cost V 4 bases and J 0 bases, with 11 bases left between them.

This rearrangement joins TRBV5-8 to TRBJ2-6, with D hard to call. The clonotype comes from a woman aged 25 to 39 with Graves' hyperthyroidism. Sequencing was carried out using blood. CDR3 sequence: CASSRDSYSGANVLTF. The CDR3 DNA follows: TGTGCCAGCAGCCGAGATTCCTACTCTGGGGCCAACGTCCTGACTTTC.